This TCR beta chain was sequenced for a study of identical twins. Germline lookup yields CDR1 DFQATT and CDR2 SNEGSKA (reference sequence). The CDR3 extends over 13 amino acids. Trimming removed 3 bases from V and 6 bases from J; junction bases left unmatched: 5. TCRdb redid the calling of the 5' RACE reads with MiXCR, one entry per CDR3 protein. The table records roughly 720,000 distinct CDR3 sequences, approximately 18% of them present only once. A further study also used this sample, focusing on T cells expressing NK-cell markers.

The V call is TRBV20-1, the J call TRBJ2-1; 7 bases agree with TRBD2. The clonotype originates from a woman in her late teens or twenties in good health. The sample taken for sequencing was PBMCs. The CDR3 here is CSASRAGANEQFF. The CDR3 DNA reads TGCAGTGCTAGTCGGGCGGGAGCCAATGAGCAGTTCTTC.